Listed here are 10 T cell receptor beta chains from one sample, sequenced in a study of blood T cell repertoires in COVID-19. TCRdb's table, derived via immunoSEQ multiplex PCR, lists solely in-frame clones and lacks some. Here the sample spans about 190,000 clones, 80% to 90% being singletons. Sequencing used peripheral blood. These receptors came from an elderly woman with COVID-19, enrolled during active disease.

In nucleotides, the CDR3 is TGTGCCAGTAGTGCCGGGACAGGGCGTCCCACTGAAGCTTTCTTT. Translation: CASSAGTGRPTEAFF. The genes are TRBV19 and TRBJ1-1; 9 nucleotides agree with TRBD1. This CDR3 is 15 amino acids long. Germline assignment: CDR1 LNHDA and CDR2 SQIVND (reference sequence). With V trimmed by 5 bases and J by 4 bases, 8 bases remained unmatched.

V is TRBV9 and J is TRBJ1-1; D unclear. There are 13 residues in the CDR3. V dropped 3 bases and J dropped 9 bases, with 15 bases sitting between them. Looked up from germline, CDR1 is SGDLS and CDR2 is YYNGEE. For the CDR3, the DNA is TGTGCCAGCAGCGCGCTCGGGGAGGGCAAAGCTTTCTTT. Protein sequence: CASSALGEGKAFF.

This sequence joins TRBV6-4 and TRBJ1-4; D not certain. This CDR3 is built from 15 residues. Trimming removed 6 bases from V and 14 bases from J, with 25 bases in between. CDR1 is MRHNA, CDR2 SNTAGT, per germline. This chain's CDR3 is CASRLTAFLPWRLFF. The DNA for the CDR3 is TGTGCCAGCAGGCTTACAGCCTTCCTCCCGTGGAGGCTGTTTTTT.

This CDR3 reads CASKSGNYYGYTF. The DNA of the CDR3 is TGTGCCAGCAAATCAGGAAACTACTATGGCTACACCTTC. V and J are TRBV6-6 and TRBJ1-2; no clear D gene. The germline V gene has CDR1 MNHNY and CDR2 SVGAGI (reference sequence). With 7 bases removed from V and 3 bases from J, the gap between germline ends came to 12 bases. This CDR3 contains 13 residues.

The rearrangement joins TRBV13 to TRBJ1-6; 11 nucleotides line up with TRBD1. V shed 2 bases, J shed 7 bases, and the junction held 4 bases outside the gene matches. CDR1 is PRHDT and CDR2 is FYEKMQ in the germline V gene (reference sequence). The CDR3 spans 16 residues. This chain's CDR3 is CASSLSRDRGNSPLHF. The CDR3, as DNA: TGTGCCAGCAGCTTAAGCCGGGACAGGGGGAATTCACCCCTCCACTTT.

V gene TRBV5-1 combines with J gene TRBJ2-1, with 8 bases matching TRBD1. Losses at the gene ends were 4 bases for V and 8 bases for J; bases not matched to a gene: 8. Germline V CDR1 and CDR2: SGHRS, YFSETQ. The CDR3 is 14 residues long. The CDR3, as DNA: TGCGCCAGCAGCCCTCCAGGGGGCTTTGATGAGCAGTTCTTC. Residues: CASSPPGGFDEQFF. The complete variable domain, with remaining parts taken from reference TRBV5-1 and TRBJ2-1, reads KAGVTQTPRYLIKTRGQQVTLSCSPISGHRSVSWYQQTPGQGLQFLFEYFSETQRNKGNFPGRFSGRQFSNSRSEMNVSTLELGDSALYLCASSPPGGFDEQFFGPGTRLTVL.

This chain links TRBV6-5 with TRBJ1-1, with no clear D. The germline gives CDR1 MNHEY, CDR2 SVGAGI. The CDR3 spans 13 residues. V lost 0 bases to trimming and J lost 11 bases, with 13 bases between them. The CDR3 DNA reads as TGTGCCAGCAGTTACTCGCGGGAGGGTGCTGCTTTCTTT. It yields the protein CASSYSREGAAFF.

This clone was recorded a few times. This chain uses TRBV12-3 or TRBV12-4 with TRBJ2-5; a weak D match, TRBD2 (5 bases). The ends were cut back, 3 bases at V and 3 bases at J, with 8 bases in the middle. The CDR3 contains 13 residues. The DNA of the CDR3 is TGTGCCAGCAGTTTTGGGAGAAAAGAGACCCAGTACTTC. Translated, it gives CASSFGRKETQYF.

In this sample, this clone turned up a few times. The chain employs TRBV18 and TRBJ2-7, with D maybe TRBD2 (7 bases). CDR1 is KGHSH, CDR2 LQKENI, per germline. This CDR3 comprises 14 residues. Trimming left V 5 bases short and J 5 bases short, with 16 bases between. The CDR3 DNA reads TGTGCCAGCTCATCGGAAGGGGGGGCCAACGAGCAGTACTTC. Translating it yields CASSSEGGANEQYF.

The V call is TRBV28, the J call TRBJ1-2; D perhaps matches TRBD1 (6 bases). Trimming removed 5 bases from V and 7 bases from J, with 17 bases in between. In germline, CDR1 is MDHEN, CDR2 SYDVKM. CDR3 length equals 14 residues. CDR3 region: CASSLQGPALGYTF. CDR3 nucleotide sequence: TGTGCCAGCAGTCTACAGGGACCTGCCCTTGGCTACACCTTC.